The TCR beta chain under discussion was sequenced for a study of CD8 T cells in Susac syndrome (dated by TCRdb to the late 2010s). Background for the entire study: Among the Susac syndrome patients who were sequenced, clinically active disease was present in over 5 and clinical remission was observed in about eight. Susac syndrome patients were therapy-naive, on corticosteroids (some also receiving IVIg), or on IVIg alone at blood withdrawal. Whether CD8+ T cell activation and differentiation in Susac syndrome was antigen driven was tested using repertoire sequencing. Clonality of the CD8+ T cell repertoire was compared between eleven to twelve healthy donors, approximately 14 Susac syndrome patients and under 19 multiple sclerosis patients. Points the paper makes about the study in general: Looking at Susac-specific public clones, the researchers identified around 15 in the total CD8+ repertoire and about 5 in the CD8+ TEMRA repertoire. The number of individuals in the TCR sequencing and HLA analysis was acknowledged as relatively small. CD8+ repertoires in Susac syndrome showed clonal expansion, which was highest in CD8+ TEMRA cells and was greater in clinically active patients than in remitting patients.

Peripheral blood CD8+ and CD4+ T cells from healthy donors, Susac syndrome patients and multiple sclerosis patients were profiled by high-throughput TCR beta sequencing. Susac syndrome patients met recently defined diagnostic criteria for definite or probable disease. Bulk CD8+ and CD4+ T cells were purified magnetically by negative isolation, whereas CD8+ TEMRA cells were enriched by FACS. Blood was drawn into EDTA tubes, processed within 24 hours, and PBMCs were isolated by density gradient centrifugation. PBMCs intended for TCR sequencing were frozen in liquid nitrogen and were later thawed in a 37 degrees C water bath. The sorted or isolated CD4+, CD8+ and CD8+ TEMRA cells had a purity of 90% or higher. RNA was extracted using the RNeasy kit, and about 0.45 to 1 ug of the RNA was reverse transcribed with random hexamers. The immunoSEQ multiplex PCR assay, which covers 54 Vbeta and 13 Jbeta segments, was used to amplify TCR beta CDR3 regions. To correct PCR amplification bias, a synthetic template baseline was used for both primer optimization and computational correction. As for the original processing: Reads were annotated to V, D and J genes according to IMGT and were analyzed with immunoSEQ Analyzer, with only productive sequences retained. To calculate clonality, Shannon entropy was normalized by log2 of the number of productive unique sequences and then subtracted from one. Public and private clones were assessed among the 100 most prevalent clones of each patient and control. Clones were defined as Susac-specific if absent from the healthy and MS cohorts, from 900 to 1,200 published viral clones and from other ImmuneACCESS disease sequences. In TCRdb, the public reads were trimmed at Q25 with fastp and aligned with MiXCR, with productive beta chains retained. Under each unique CDR3 protein, matching rows form one entry showing the most common genes and DNA. The V and J calls follow TCRdb's processing rather than the paper's. The sample table lists roughly 84,000 distinct CDR3 sequences, roughly 96% of them with a count of one. The ten largest make up 0.41% of the sample.

The CDR1 and CDR2 encoded by the germline V gene are SGHDT and YYEEEE. V lost 2 bases and J lost 0 bases; the stretch between them is 5 bases long. The CDR3 holds 13 amino acids from the cysteine to the phenylalanine. Only CDR3 DNA remains: 39 bases, in frame from the first base. Comment on this clonotype: Its antigen is unknown. No quality values exist for individual bases; no much larger clone is one base distant.

The TCR comes from a human donor with Susac syndrome. The V and J genes are TRBV5-6 and TRBJ2-5; too little of a D gene remains to name it. The sequencing sample was made of CD8+ T cells from PBMCs. The DNA is TGTGCCAGCAGCTTAGGAAACCAAGAGACCCAGTACTTC. Translated, this gives CASSLGNQETQYF.